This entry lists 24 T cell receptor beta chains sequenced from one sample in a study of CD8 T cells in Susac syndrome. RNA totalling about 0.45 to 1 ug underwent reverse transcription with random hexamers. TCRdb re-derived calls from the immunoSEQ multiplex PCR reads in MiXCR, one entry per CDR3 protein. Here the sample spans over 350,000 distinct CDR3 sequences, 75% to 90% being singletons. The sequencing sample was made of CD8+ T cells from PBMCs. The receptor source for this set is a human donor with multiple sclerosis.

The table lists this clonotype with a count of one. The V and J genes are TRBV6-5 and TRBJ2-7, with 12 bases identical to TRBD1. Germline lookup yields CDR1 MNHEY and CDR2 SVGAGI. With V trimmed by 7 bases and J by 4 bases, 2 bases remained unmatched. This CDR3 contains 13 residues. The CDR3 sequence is CASMGQGAYEQYF. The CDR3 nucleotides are TGTGCCAGCATGGGACAGGGGGCTTACGAGCAGTACTTC.

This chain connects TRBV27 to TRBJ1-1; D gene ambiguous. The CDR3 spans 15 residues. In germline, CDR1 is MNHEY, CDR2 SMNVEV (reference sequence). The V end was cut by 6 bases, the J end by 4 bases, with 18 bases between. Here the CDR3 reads CASSPFAIGPTEAFF. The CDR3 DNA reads TGTGCCAGCAGCCCATTTGCGATAGGACCCACTGAAGCTTTCTTT.

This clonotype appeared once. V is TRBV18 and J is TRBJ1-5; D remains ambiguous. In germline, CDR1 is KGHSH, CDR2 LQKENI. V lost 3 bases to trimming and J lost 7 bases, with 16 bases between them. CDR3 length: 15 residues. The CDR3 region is CASSPVVGEGQPQHF. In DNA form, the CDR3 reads TGTGCCAGCTCACCGGTTGTTGGGGAGGGACAGCCCCAGCATTTT.

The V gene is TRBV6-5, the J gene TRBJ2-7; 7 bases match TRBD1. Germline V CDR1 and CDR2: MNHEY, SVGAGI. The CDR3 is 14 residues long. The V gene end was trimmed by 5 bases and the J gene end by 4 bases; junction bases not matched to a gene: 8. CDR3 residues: CASSGPGQAYEQYF. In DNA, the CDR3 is TGTGCCAGCAGTGGGCCCGGACAGGCTTACGAGCAGTACTTC.

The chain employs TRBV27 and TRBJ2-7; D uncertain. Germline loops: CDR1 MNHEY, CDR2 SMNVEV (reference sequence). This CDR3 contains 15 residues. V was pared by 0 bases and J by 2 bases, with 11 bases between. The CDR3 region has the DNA TGTGCCAGCAGTTTATCAGGGCTCGGCGCCTACGAGCAGTACTTC. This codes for CASSLSGLGAYEQYF.

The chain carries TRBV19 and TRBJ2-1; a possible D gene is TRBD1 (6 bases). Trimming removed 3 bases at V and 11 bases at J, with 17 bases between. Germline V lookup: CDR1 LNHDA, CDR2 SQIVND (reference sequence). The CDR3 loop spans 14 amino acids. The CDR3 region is CASSMSGENVKQFF. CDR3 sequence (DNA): TGTGCCAGTAGTATGTCAGGGGAAAACGTTAAGCAGTTCTTC.

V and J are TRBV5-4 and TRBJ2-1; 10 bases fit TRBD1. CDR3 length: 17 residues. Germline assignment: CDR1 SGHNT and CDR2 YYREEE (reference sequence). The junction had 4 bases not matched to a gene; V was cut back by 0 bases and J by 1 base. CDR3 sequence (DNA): TGTGCCAGCAGCTTGGCAGGGGGACAGGGGTCCTACAATGAGCAGTTCTTC. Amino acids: CASSLAGGQGSYNEQFF. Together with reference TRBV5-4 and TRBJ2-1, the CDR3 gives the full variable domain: ETGVTQSPTHLIKTRGQQVTLRCSSQSGHNTVSWYQQALGQGPQFIFQYYREEENGRGNFPPRFSGLQFPNYSSELNVNALELDDSALYLCASSLAGGQGSYNEQFFGPGTRLTVL.

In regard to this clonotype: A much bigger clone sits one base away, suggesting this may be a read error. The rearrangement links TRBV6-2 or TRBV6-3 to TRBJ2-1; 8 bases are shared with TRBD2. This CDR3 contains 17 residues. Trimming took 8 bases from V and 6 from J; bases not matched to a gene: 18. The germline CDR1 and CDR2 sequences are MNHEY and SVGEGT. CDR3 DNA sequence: TGTGCCAGCGGACTAACTTTACTAGCGGCCCGAGGCAATGAGCAGTTCTTC. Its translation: CASGLTLLAARGNEQFF.

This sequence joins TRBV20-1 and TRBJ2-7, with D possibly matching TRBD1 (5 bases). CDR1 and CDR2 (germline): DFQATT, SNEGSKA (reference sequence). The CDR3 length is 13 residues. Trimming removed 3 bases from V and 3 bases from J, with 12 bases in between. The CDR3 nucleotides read TGCAGTGCTAGTCGAGGACAACTCTACGAGCAGTACTTC. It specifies CSASRGQLYEQYF.

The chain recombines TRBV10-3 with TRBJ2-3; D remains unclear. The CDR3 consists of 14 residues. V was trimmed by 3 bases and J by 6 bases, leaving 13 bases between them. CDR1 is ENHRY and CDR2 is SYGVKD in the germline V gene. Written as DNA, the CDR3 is TGTGCCATCAGTGATCTGAACCGCAGGGATACGCAGTATTTT. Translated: CAISDLNRRDTQYF.

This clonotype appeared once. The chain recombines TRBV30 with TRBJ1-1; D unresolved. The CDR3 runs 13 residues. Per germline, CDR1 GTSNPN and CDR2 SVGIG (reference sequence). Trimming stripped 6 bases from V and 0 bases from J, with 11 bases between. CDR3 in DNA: TGTGCCTGCACCGAAGGAGTGAACACTGAAGCTTTCTTT. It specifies CACTEGVNTEAFF.

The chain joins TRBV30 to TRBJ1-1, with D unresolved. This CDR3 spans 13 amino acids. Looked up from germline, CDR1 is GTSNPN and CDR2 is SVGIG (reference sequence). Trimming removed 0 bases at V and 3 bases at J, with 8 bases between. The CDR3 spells CAWSVGLYTEAFF. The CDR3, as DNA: TGTGCCTGGAGTGTGGGTCTATACACTGAAGCTTTCTTT.

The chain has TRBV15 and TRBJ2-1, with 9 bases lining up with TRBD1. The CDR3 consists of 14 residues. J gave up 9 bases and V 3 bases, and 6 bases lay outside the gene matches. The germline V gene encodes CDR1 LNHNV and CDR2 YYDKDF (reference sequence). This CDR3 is CATSRRTGVGEQFF. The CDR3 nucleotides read TGTGCCACCAGCAGGAGGACAGGGGTGGGTGAGCAGTTCTTC.

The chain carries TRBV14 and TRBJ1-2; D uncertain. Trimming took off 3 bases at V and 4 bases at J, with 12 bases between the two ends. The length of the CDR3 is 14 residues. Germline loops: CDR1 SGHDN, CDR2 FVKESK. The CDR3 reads CASSQGYLSYGYTF. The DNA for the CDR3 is TGTGCCAGCAGCCAGGGATACTTGTCCTATGGCTACACCTTC. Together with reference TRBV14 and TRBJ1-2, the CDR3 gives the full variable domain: EAGVTQFPSHSVIEKGQTVTLRCDPISGHDNLYWYRRVMGKEIKFLLHFVKESKQDESGMPNNRFLAERTGGTYSTLKVQPAELEDSGVYFCASSQGYLSYGYTFGSGTRLTVV.

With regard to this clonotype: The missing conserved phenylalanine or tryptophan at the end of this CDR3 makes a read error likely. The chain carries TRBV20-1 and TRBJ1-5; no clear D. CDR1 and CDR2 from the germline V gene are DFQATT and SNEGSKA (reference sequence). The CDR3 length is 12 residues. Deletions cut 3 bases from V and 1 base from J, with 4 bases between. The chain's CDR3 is CSARDSNQPQHS. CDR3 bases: TGCAGTGCTAGGGACAGCAATCAGCCCCAGCATTCT.

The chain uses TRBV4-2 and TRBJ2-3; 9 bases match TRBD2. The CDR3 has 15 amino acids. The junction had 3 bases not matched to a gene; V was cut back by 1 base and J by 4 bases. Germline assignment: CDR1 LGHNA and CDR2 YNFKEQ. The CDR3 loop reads CASSQVAGDADTQYF. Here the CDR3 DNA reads TGTGCCAGCAGCCAAGTAGCGGGGGATGCAGATACGCAGTATTTT.

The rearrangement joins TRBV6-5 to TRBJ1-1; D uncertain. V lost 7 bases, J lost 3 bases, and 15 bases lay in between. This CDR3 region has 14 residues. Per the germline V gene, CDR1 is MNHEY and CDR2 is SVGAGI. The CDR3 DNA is TGTGCCAGCATTTGGACGTCGGTTTACACTGAAGCTTTCTTT. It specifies CASIWTSVYTEAFF.

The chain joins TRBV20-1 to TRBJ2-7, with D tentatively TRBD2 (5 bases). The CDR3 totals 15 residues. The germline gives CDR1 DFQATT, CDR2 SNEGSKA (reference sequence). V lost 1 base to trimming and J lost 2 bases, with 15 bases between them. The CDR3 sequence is CSARGRAGSPYEQYF. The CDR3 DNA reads TGCAGTGCTAGAGGGCGGGCAGGCTCCCCCTACGAGCAGTACTTC.

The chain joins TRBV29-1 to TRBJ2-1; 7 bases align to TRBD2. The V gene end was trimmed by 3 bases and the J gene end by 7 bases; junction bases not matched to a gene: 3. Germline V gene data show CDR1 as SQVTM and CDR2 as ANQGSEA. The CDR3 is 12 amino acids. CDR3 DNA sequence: TGCAGCGTTGAGCGGGGGATGAATGAGCAGTTCTTC. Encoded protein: CSVERGMNEQFF.

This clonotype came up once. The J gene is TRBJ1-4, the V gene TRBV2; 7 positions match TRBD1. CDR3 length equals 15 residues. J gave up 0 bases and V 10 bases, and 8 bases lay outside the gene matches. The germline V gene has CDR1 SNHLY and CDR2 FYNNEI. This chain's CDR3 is CATEGTDSTNEKLFF. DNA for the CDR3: TGTGCCACAGAGGGGACAGATTCAACTAATGAAAAACTGTTTTTT.

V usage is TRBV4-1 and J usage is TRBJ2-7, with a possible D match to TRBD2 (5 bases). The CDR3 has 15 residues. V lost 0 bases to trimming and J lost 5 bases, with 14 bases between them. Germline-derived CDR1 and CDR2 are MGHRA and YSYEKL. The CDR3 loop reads CASSQENREIHEQYF. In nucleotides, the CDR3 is TGCGCCAGCAGCCAAGAAAATCGGGAAATCCACGAGCAGTACTTC.

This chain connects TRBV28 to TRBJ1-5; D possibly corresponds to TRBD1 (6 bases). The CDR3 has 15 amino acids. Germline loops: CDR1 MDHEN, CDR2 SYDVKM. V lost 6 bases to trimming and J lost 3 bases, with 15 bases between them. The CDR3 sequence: CASRITGFVNQPQHF. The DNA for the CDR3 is TGTGCCAGCAGGATTACAGGGTTCGTCAATCAGCCCCAGCATTTT.

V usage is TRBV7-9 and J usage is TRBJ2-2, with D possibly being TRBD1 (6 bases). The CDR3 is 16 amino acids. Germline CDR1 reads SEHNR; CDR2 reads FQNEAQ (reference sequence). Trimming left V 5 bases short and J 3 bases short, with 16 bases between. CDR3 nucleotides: TGTGCCAGCAGCCCGCCGAACAGGGCAGACACCGGGGAGCTGTTTTTT. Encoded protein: CASSPPNRADTGELFF. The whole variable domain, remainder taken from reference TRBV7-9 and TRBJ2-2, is DTGVSQNPRHKITKRGQNVTFRCDPISEHNRLYWYRQTLGQGPEFLTYFQNEAQLEKSRLLSDRFSAERPKGSFSTLEIQRTEQGDSAMYLCASSPPNRADTGELFFGEGSRLTVL.

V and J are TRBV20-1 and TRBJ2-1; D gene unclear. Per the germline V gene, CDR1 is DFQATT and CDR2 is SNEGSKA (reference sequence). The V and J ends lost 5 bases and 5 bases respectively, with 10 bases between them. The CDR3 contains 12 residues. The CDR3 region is CSARWANNEQFF. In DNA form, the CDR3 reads TGCAGTGCTCGGTGGGCAAACAATGAGCAGTTCTTC.